This T cell receptor (beta chain) derives from a study of blood T cell repertoires in COVID-19 (dated by TCRdb to 2020 to 2021). About the study as a whole: Samples covering the acute and convalescent phases of COVID-19 were provided by collaborators in the United States, Italy and Spain. Deeply sampled blood TCRbeta repertoires from subjects exposed to, actively infected with, or recovered from COVID-19 were included in the dataset. Nearly every sample came with metadata listing a de-identified subject ID, COVID-19 status, age in years and sex. The material from the prospective study consisted of cDNA or gDNA derived from T cells, B-cell-depleted T cells, or PBMCs. HLA class I and class II types, where available, came from metadata supplied by the sample provider rather than from assay-based typing. The repertoires were made available in a free public database intended to serve as a resource for research on the immune response to SARS-CoV-2. Samples came from the ongoing ImmuneRACE study (first 160 participants) plus 1,254 subjects from 6 global collaborators.

Enrolling through a virtual design, the prospective study's participants ranged in age from roughly 18 to 95 years and lived across 24 United States geographic areas. Cohort assignment in the prospective study relied on participant-reported clinical history from a screening survey and a study questionnaire. Recovered participants in ImmuneRACE Cohort 3 were defined as having two consecutive negative NP/OP PCR tests, clearance from a healthcare professional, or resolution of symptoms. In the prospective study, whole blood, serum and a nasopharyngeal or oropharyngeal swab were collected from each participant by mobile phlebotomists. Prospective study participants could optionally give additional blood draws and questionnaires over a roughly 2-month period. Before DNA extraction, blood samples from the prospective study were shipped at room temperature or frozen. Study-wide conclusions, independent of this receptor: The quantity of clinical and demographic metadata differed by source and by participant and was supplied without curation.

V trim: 5 bases; J trim: 9 bases; unmatched bases: 2. CDR1 and CDR2, per the germline V gene, are MNHEY and SVGAGI. The CDR3 goes from the cysteine to the phenylalanine over 13 residues. The read is trimmed to its CDR3 DNA, 39 bases read in frame from base 1. Of note for this clone: It lacks a known antigen. Base quality data are lacking; no much larger clone is found one base away.

TCRbeta CDR3 regions were amplified from genomic DNA by means of the immunoSEQ Assay, a bias-controlled multiplex PCR. The authors' pipeline ran thus. The number of nucleated cells in each sample was estimated from the amplification of reference gene primers within the assay. To quantify the absolute abundance of each unique TCRbeta CDR3 rearrangement, sequence reads were collapsed and filtered. For each sample, productive Simpson clonality was calculated as the square root of Simpson's diversity index across productive rearrangements. The clones in this table, taken by TCRdb from immuneACCESS, are in-frame only. Not every clone is retained; where verified, under half of the shortfall comes from an unresolved V gene, and the cause of the rest is unknown. V and J calls plus clone size are reproduced from that table; the DNA served to infer D and trimming. The sample profile shows around 310,000 clones; about 90% of them were found once. Together, the top ten hold over 9% of the sample.

What was sequenced was PBMCs or T cells enriched from blood (not recorded which). The rearranged segments are TRBV6-5 and TRBJ1-6, with 9 central nucleotides matching TRBD1. The source of this sequence is a woman aged 25-40 years who had recovered from COVID-19. CDR3 sequence: CASSPQGASPLHF. The DNA sequence is TGTGCCAGCAGTCCACAGGGGGCTTCACCCCTCCACTTT.